This paragraph reports one T cell receptor beta chain. Its matching antigen is unknown. These data belong to a study of lymphopenia after photon versus proton radiotherapy. Study-wide points: Better survival with proton therapy was suggested as possible, not demonstrated. Under photons, naive T cells and diversity fell while effector/memory populations rose. Post-nadir TCR diversity decline inversely tracked overall survival among those who died. After the lymphocyte nadir, photon-treated repertoires showed oligoclonal expansion, especially of CD8+ Temra cells.

Profiled with immunoSEQ multiplex PCR; TCRdb holds only in-frame clones, not every one. Here the sample spans around 63,000 clones, 85% to 90% being singletons. Trimming took 5 bases from V and 0 from J; bases not matched to a gene: 6. This CDR3 is 17 amino acids long. CDR1 and CDR2 (germline): SEHNR, FQNEAQ (reference sequence). The starting material was peripheral blood, obtained from a patient treated with proton-based radiotherapy. The clonotype was recovered from a man older than 75 with esophageal cancer. The chain employs TRBV7-9 and TRBJ2-3; 12 bases align to TRBD2. The CDR3 sequence: CASSPRGTSGSTDTQYF. The CDR3 DNA follows: TGTGCCAGCAGCCCCCGGGGGACTAGCGGGAGCACAGATACGCAGTATTTT. The entire variable domain, with the rest obtained from reference TRBV7-9 and TRBJ2-3, is as follows: DTGVSQNPRHKITKRGQNVTFRCDPISEHNRLYWYRQTLGQGPEFLTYFQNEAQLEKSRLLSDRFSAERPKGSFSTLEIQRTEQGDSAMYLCASSPRGTSGSTDTQYFGPGTRLTVL.